This T cell receptor beta chain was captured by sequencing in a study of T cell changes during pregnancy in multiple sclerosis. Method: immunoSEQ multiplex PCR; TCRdb's copy keeps in-frame clones and lacks some. The repertoire holds about 75,000 clones, more than 80% seen once, with more than 0.8% in the top ten. This clonotype originated in a female donor in good health, enrolled as a control in a pregnancy study. The sequencing here drew on peripheral blood, taken in the first trimester of pregnancy.

CDR3 sequence: CASSWDRYYNSPLHF. The CDR3 DNA is TGTGCCAGCAGCTGGGACAGATACTATAATTCACCCCTCCACTTT. The chain recombines TRBV5-7 with TRBJ1-6; TRBD1 matches 7 bases. TRBV5-7 is filed as an ORF, its function uncertain. With 3 bases clipped from V and 3 bases from J, the junction kept 3 bases outside the gene matches. The CDR3 length is 15 residues.